What follows describes a single T cell receptor (beta chain). Its target is unknown. The germline gene is not matched at one end of the junction; a read error may be the cause. Germline values: CDR1 SGHTA, CDR2 FQGNSA. The CDR3 consists of 15 residues. This sample is part of a study of glioma-infiltrating T cells. TCR alpha and beta CDR3 regions were amplified from RNA using iRepertoire nested multiplex PCR. Each CDR3 protein is one row after TCRdb ran MiXCR on the multiplex PCR reads. This sample has under 200,000 distinct CDR3 sequences; over 30% occur once, and the top ten carry around 20%. Notes on the study in general: Above-expected tissue-blood divergence occurred in all gliomas, most in low-grade ones.

The genes are TRBV7-2 and TRBJ2-7, with D perhaps TRBD1 or TRBD2 (5 bases each). The receptor was isolated from a human donor with low-grade glioma or glioblastoma, undergoing nonglioma brain surgery, or in good health (not recorded which). The sequencing input was glioma tissue, nonneoplastic brain tissue, or PBMCs (not recorded which). CDR3 in DNA: TGTGCCAGCAGCTTAGTAAGTGGGACGGCCTACAAGCAGTACTTC. It translates to CASSLVSGTAYKQYF.